The 4 T cell receptor beta chains listed next were all sequenced from one sample in a study of blood T cell repertoires in COVID-19. Repertoires were generated with immunoSEQ multiplex PCR, while TCRdb's copy carries only in-frame clones and drops some. The data contain about 100,000 clones, about 87% of them seen just once; the ten biggest clones take up approximately 10%. Specimen: peripheral blood. Source of these receptors: a young woman with acute or convalescent COVID-19.

The genes are TRBV27 and TRBJ2-7; D is possibly TRBD2 (5 bases). Looked up from germline, CDR1 is MNHEY and CDR2 is SMNVEV (reference sequence). V was shortened by 5 bases and J by 4 bases, with 12 bases between the two germline ends. There are 13 residues in the CDR3. The CDR3 sequence is CASSAGPSYEQYF. The CDR3 coding sequence is TGTGCCAGCAGTGCGGGTCCCTCGTACGAGCAGTACTTC.

V and J are TRBV10-3 and TRBJ1-5; D remains ambiguous. The V end was cut by 1 base, the J end by 5 bases, with 9 bases between. The CDR3 loop spans 14 amino acids. CDR1 ENHRY and CDR2 SYGVKD come from the germline V gene. As DNA, the CDR3 is TGTGCCATCAGTGAGTTTTACGGGGATCAGCCCCAGCATTTT. Protein sequence: CAISEFYGDQPQHF.

The chain has TRBV12-5 and TRBJ2-5, with D unclear. Per the germline V gene, CDR1 is LGHNT and CDR2 is FRNRAP. The V end lost 4 bases, the J end lost 1 base, and 7 bases lay between the germline ends. The CDR3 loop spans 13 amino acids. CDR3 sequence reads: CASGSTVQETQYF. The CDR3 DNA is TGTGCTAGTGGTTCAACAGTCCAAGAGACCCAGTACTTC.

The chain has TRBV27 and TRBJ2-7; D is perhaps TRBD1 (5 bases). Germline CDR1 is MNHEY and CDR2 is SMNVEV (reference sequence). V was clipped by 9 bases and J by 7 bases, with 19 bases between them. This CDR3 contains 13 residues. CDR3 residues: CASSHRSLREQYF. Here the CDR3 DNA reads TGTGCCAGTTCTCACAGGTCCCTACGGGAGCAGTACTTC.